Sequencing of this TCR beta chain was carried out in a study of shared clonotypes between healthy human individuals. General observations from the study: Read depth was anticipated to influence clonotype sharing among donors.

Germline loops: CDR1 SGHDT, CDR2 YYEEEE. CDR3 length: 13 residues. V was clipped by 0 bases and J by 3 bases, with 7 bases between them. With regard to this clone: No antigen is known for it. This sample includes further DNA sequences coding for the same CDR3.

Per the original methods: In the immunoSEQ data, sequences were junction-only and lacked quality scores, so filtering differed. Measured with immunoSEQ multiplex PCR; TCRdb has only the in-frame clones, and not every one. V and J calls and clone size are those listed in that table; D and trimming were worked out from the DNA. Of about 2 million clones in the sample, about 95% were seen once. Naive CD8 cells lacked CD45RO, underwent positive selection for CCR7 and left out terminally differentiated effector memory CD45RA+ cells. The specimen sequenced was naive CD8+ T cells sorted from blood. The genes are TRBV5-6 and TRBJ2-7; no definite D call. This receptor was taken from a young man in good health. The DNA of the CDR3 is TGTGCCAGCAGCTTGGACAGAGACTACGAGCAGTACTTC. It yields the protein CASSLDRDYEQYF.